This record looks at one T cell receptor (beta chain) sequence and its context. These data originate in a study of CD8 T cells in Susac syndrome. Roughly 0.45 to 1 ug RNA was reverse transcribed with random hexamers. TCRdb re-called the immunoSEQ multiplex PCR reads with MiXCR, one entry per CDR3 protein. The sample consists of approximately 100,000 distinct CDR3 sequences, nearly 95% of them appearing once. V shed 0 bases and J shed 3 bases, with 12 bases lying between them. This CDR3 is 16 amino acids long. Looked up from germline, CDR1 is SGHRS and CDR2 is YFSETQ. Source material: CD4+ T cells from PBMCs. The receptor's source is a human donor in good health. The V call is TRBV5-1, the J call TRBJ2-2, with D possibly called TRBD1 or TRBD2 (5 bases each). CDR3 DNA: TGCGCCAGCAGCTTGGGGGGGAAAAAGGACACCGGGGAGCTGTTTTTT. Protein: CASSLGGKKDTGELFF.